This T cell receptor (beta chain) was sequenced in a study of cytomegalovirus exposure and HLA in healthy donors. On the study more broadly: From about 179 million T cells, an earlier analysis saw 110 million or so unique TCR beta sequences.

Germline CDR1 reads MNHNS; CDR2 reads SASEGT. V lost 6 bases to trimming and J lost 4 bases; unmatched junction nucleotides: 11. There are 15 residues in the CDR3. General study findings and limits: V- and J-gene trimming in TCR beta was tied to a missense DCLRE1C variant by an analysis performed later.

PCR used 60 Vbeta primers and 13 Jbeta primers. The assay was immunoSEQ multiplex PCR, and TCRdb's table has in-frame clones only and misses some. This table holds approximately 75,000 clones, approximately 82% found once. In regard to this clone: What it binds is not known.

The rearrangement uses TRBV6-1 and TRBJ1-2; TRBD1 matches at 7 bases. This TCR derives from a man between 65 and 79 years old in good health and CMV-seropositive. Sequences were obtained from PBMCs. The CDR3 region is CASREPGQPLYGYTF. Written as DNA, the CDR3 is TGTGCCAGCAGGGAGCCGGGACAGCCCCTCTATGGCTACACCTTC.